Following are 5 T cell receptor beta chains from one sample sequenced in a study of cytomegalovirus exposure and HLA in healthy donors. PCR employed 60 Vbeta and 13 Jbeta primers. Assay used: immunoSEQ multiplex PCR; TCRdb lists only in-frame clones, some missing. This sample has about 82,000 clones, with 74% found just once. Sequenced material: PBMCs. The source is a man aged 40-49 years in good health and CMV-seropositive.

The V and J genes are TRBV10-3 and TRBJ2-5; a weak D match, TRBD1 (5 bases). V was cut by 0 bases and J by 5 bases, with 22 bases left in between. CDR3 length: 18 residues. From germline, CDR1 is ENHRY and CDR2 SYGVKD. CDR3 protein: CAISESYFRTGSRETQYF. The DNA for the CDR3 is TGTGCCATCAGTGAGTCCTATTTTAGAACAGGATCCCGGGAGACCCAGTACTTC.

The chain uses TRBV18 and TRBJ2-5; a weak D match, TRBD1 (6 bases). CDR3 length equals 14 residues. Deletions cut 3 bases from V and 4 bases from J, with 12 bases between. Germline V gene sequence: CDR1 KGHSH, CDR2 LQKENI. CDR3 sequence reads: CASSPPTGSETQYF. The CDR3, as DNA: TGTGCCAGCTCACCTCCCACAGGGTCAGAGACCCAGTACTTC. The full variable domain, in which reference TRBV18 and TRBJ2-5 provide the parts outside the CDR3, is NAGVMQNPRHLVRRRGQEARLRCSPMKGHSHVYWYRQLPEEGLKFMVYLQKENIIDESGMPKERFSAEFPKEGPSILRIQQVVRGDSAAYFCASSPPTGSETQYFGPGTRLLVL.

The chain carries TRBV9 and TRBJ2-2; perhaps TRBD1 as D (5 bases). Trimming left V 0 bases short and J 3 bases short, with 9 bases between. The germline CDR1 and CDR2 sequences are SGDLS and YYNGEE. The CDR3 consists of 15 residues. CDR3: CASSVEPGHTGELFF. CDR3 DNA sequence: TGTGCCAGCAGCGTAGAGCCAGGGCACACCGGGGAGCTGTTTTTT.

The chain carries TRBV30 and TRBJ2-3, with D maybe TRBD2 (6 bases). Germline CDR1 reads GTSNPN; CDR2 reads SVGIG (reference sequence). The CDR3 length is 15 residues. The V and J ends lost 2 bases and 6 bases respectively, with 18 bases between them. The CDR3 protein is CAWSLSGGSLDTQYF. The CDR3 nucleotides are TGTGCCTGGAGTCTCTCAGGAGGGAGTCTCGATACGCAGTATTTT.

This chain uses TRBV29-1 with TRBJ2-2, with 7 bases lining up with TRBD2. Trimming at V came to 7 bases and at J to 4 bases, leaving 0 bases not matched to a gene. Germline V gene data show CDR1 as SQVTM and CDR2 as ANQGSEA. There are 11 residues in the CDR3. In DNA, the CDR3 is TGCAGCGGCGGGGGCACCGGGGAGCTGTTTTTT. This gives the protein CSGGGTGELFF.